The source of this TCR beta chain is a study of T-cell reconstitution after alpha-beta-depleted transplantation in children. Findings and caveats of the study: T cells produced anew were the main source of T-cell counts and diversity one year after transplant. It was surviving recipient T cells and thymic progenitors that gave some patients high TCRbeta diversity at day 60.

Trimming left V 4 bases short and J 4 bases short, with 11 bases between. This CDR3 is 13 amino acids long. The germline CDR1 and CDR2 sequences are SGHRS and YFSETQ. Concerning this clonotype: Its target is not known.

Unique molecular identifiers were used in preparing the TCRbeta library. Each CDR3 protein gets one entry after TCRdb re-called the PCR reads with MiXCR. The repertoire includes almost 600,000 distinct CDR3 sequences, 27% of them detected once, and 30% to 45% sits in the top ten. The chain uses TRBV5-1 and TRBJ2-5; D may match TRBD1 or TRBD2 (5 bases each). This receptor was identified in a boy under two years old with Wiskott-Aldrich syndrome, due to receive a stem cell transplant. Here the sequenced sample was PBMCs, taken before TCRalphabeta/CD19-depleted stem cell transplant. CDR3 nucleotides: TGCGCCAGCAGCCCAAGGGGAGCAGAGACCCAGTACTTC. Translating it yields CASSPRGAETQYF.